The source of this T cell receptor (beta chain) is a study of response to subunit inactivated influenza vaccine. TCRdb re-called the RT-PCR reads through MiXCR, storing one row per CDR3 protein. The table records under 950,000 distinct CDR3 sequences, roughly 20% of them present only once. Study-level results: The authors suggested that every seasonal influenza vaccination recruits few new T cells.

Germline-derived CDR1 and CDR2 are ENHRY and SYGVKD. The CDR3 runs to 15 residues. V lost 0 bases to trimming and J lost 2 bases; unmatched junction nucleotides: 2. To note about this clonotype: Its specificity is not known.

This sample comprised PBMCs from blood, obtained 5 to 6 days after vaccination. The chain recombines TRBV10-3 with TRBJ2-7; the match to TRBD1 covers 9 bases. This clonotype originated in a man aged 50-59 years who received an inactivated influenza vaccine. CDR3 sequence (DNA): TGTGCCATCAGTGAGTCCCGGGACAGGGCCTACGAGCAGTACTTC. Translated, it gives CAISESRDRAYEQYF.